Presented here are 20 T cell receptor beta chains from one specimen sequenced in a study of blood T cell repertoires in COVID-19. Produced via immunoSEQ multiplex PCR; TCRdb's table is partial and in-frame only. The sample has around 47,000 clones, 84% seen once. The specimen was peripheral blood. Receptor source: a human donor in a cohort sampled during active COVID-19.

In this sample, this clone turned up a few times. The chain couples TRBV6-5 to TRBJ2-7; 7 bases map to TRBD1. This CDR3 has 13 residues. The germline gives CDR1 MNHEY, CDR2 SVGAGI. V dropped 6 bases and J dropped 6; count of bases not matched to a gene: 8. The CDR3 loop reads CASRETGKGEQYV. CDR3 DNA sequence: TGTGCCAGCAGAGAGACAGGGAAGGGCGAGCAGTACGTC.

This clone was counted between two and nine times. The gene calls are TRBV19 and TRBJ1-2; D ambiguous. With 3 bases removed from V and 0 bases from J, the gap between germline ends came to 11 bases. From germline, CDR1 is LNHDA and CDR2 SQIVND (reference sequence). This CDR3 region has 15 residues. This CDR3 reads CASSMGRLPNYGYTF. Written as DNA, the CDR3 is TGTGCCAGTAGTATGGGCCGACTACCTAACTATGGCTACACCTTC.

This clone occurred a few times. The V and J genes are TRBV6-1 and TRBJ2-7, with D perhaps matching TRBD1 (5 bases). The CDR3 contains 14 residues. The ends were cut back, 2 bases at V and 1 base at J, with 9 bases in the middle. The germline CDR1 and CDR2 sequences are MNHNS and SASEGT. CDR3 sequence: CASSEQGYSYEQYV. In DNA form, the CDR3 reads TGTGCCAGCAGTGAACAGGGCTATTCCTACGAGCAGTACGTC.

J is TRBJ1-4 and V is TRBV4-1; D unclear. The CDR3 runs 14 residues. V dropped 4 bases and J dropped 4 bases, with 10 bases sitting between them. The germline CDR1 and CDR2 sequences are MGHRA and YSYEKL. CDR3 amino acids: CASSRQPSNEKLFF. CDR3 nucleotides: TGCGCCAGCAGCCGTCAACCGAGTAATGAAAAACTGTTTTTT.

This chain joins TRBV19 and TRBJ2-3; 8 nucleotides agree with TRBD1. The CDR3 covers 14 residues. CDR1 and CDR2 from the germline V gene are LNHDA and SQIVND (reference sequence). With 5 bases clipped from V and 3 bases from J, the junction kept 4 bases outside the gene matches. For the CDR3, the DNA is TGTGCCAGTAGTGGGCGACAGGGGACAGATACGCAGTATTTT. Its translation: CASSGRQGTDTQYF.

V gene TRBV6-5 combines with J gene TRBJ1-6; a weak D match, TRBD1 (6 bases). The CDR3 contains 15 residues. Trimming took 0 bases from V and 9 from J, leaving 12 bases between them. Germline V gene sequence: CDR1 MNHEY, CDR2 SVGAGI. CDR3 amino acids: CASSYSGTGSSPLHF. The CDR3 DNA reads TGTGCCAGCAGTTACTCGGGAACAGGGAGTTCACCCCTCCACTTT.

The rearrangement joins TRBV5-4 to TRBJ2-3, with 9 bases fitting TRBD1. The CDR3 is 13 residues long. V trimming: 3 bases; J trimming: 7 bases; junction bases outside the gene matches: 3. Germline-derived CDR1 and CDR2 are SGHNT and YYREEE (reference sequence). The CDR3 protein is CASSSTGGYTQYF. In DNA, the CDR3 is TGTGCCAGCAGCTCGACAGGGGGGTATACGCAGTATTTT.

The chain recombines TRBV2 with TRBJ1-4, with TRBD1 identical over 7 bases. The CDR3 extends over 14 amino acids. Germline V gives CDR1 SNHLY, CDR2 FYNNEI. The trim removed 5 bases at V and 4 bases at J, leaving 4 bases unmatched. CDR3 sequence: CASSQGQYNEKLFF. CDR3 bases: TGTGCCAGCAGTCAGGGACAGTATAATGAAAAACTGTTTTTT.

This sequence joins TRBV27 and TRBJ1-4; 10 nucleotides align to TRBD1. CDR1 and CDR2 from the germline V gene are MNHEY and SMNVEV (reference sequence). The CDR3 covers 15 residues. J was trimmed by 4 bases and V by 6 bases; bases with no gene match: 5. Here the CDR3 reads CASSPTGGLNEKLFF. In nucleotides, the CDR3 is TGTGCCAGCAGCCCGACAGGGGGCCTTAATGAAAAACTGTTTTTT.

This clone was counted between two and nine times. The chain carries TRBV3-1 (or the pseudogene TRBV3-2) and TRBJ2-7; possible D gene TRBD2, 5 bases. The CDR3 runs to 13 residues. The V gene lost 1 base and the J gene lost 10 bases, with 14 bases spanning the gap. The germline gives CDR1 LGHDT, CDR2 YNNKEL (reference sequence). In nucleotides, the CDR3 is TGTGCCAGCAGCCAAGGGGAGAAACTAGAACAGTACTTC. This codes for CASSQGEKLEQYF.

The J gene is TRBJ2-1, the V gene TRBV7-9, with TRBD2 matching over 11 bases. V gave up 3 bases and J gave up 4 bases; unmatched junction bases: 5. The CDR3 covers 16 residues. The germline gives CDR1 SEHNR, CDR2 FQNEAQ (reference sequence). The CDR3 bases are TGTGCCAGCAGCTTCAAGACTAGCGGGGATTACAATGAGCAGTTCTTC. Translated, it gives CASSFKTSGDYNEQFF.

The chain couples TRBV5-6 to TRBJ2-2, with D hard to call. Germline V lookup: CDR1 SGHDT, CDR2 YYEEEE. The CDR3 covers 15 residues. V lost 2 bases, J lost 2 bases, and 10 bases lay in between. The CDR3 here is CASSFSKLNTGELFF. The CDR3 DNA follows: TGTGCCAGCAGCTTTTCCAAGCTTAACACCGGGGAGCTGTTTTTT.

CDR3 protein: CASSLGLGPSGELFF. CDR3 nucleotides: TGCGCCAGCAGCTTGGGTCTGGGGCCGAGCGGGGAGCTGTTTTTT. The chain couples TRBV5-1 to TRBJ2-2, with D possibly TRBD1 on 5 matching bases. Germline lookup yields CDR1 SGHRS and CDR2 YFSETQ. The CDR3 sequence is 15 residues long. The V gene lost 0 bases and the J gene lost 7 bases, with 13 bases spanning the gap.

This clone was counted once. The chain recombines TRBV9 with TRBJ1-1, with no clear D. Trimming took off 3 bases at V and 6 bases at J, with 15 bases between the two ends. The germline V gene encodes CDR1 SGDLS and CDR2 YYNGEE. The CDR3 extends over 14 amino acids. CDR3 in amino acids: CASSARWEGPEAFF. The CDR3 bases are TGTGCCAGCAGCGCCCGGTGGGAGGGTCCTGAAGCTTTCTTT.

This clone was seen once. This chain links TRBV21-1 with TRBJ2-1; the DNA was not used to check the table's D call, TRBD2. TRBV21-1 is marked as a pseudogene. The CDR3 is 20 amino acids. Here the CDR3 reads CASSKGPLVVAESSYNEQFF. The CDR3 DNA reads TGTGCCAGCAGCAAAGGGCCGTTGGTGGTAGCGGAAAGCTCCTACAATGAGCAGTTCTTC.

This clone was observed a few times. V gene TRBV7-6 combines with J gene TRBJ1-1; D uncertain. Germline CDR1 and CDR2: SGHVS and FNYEAQ. The CDR3 covers 14 residues. V dropped 0 bases and J dropped 0 bases, with 5 bases sitting between them. The CDR3: CASSLAGVNTEAFF. The DNA for the CDR3 is TGTGCCAGCAGCTTAGCCGGGGTGAACACTGAAGCTTTCTTT. The whole variable domain, remainder taken from reference TRBV7-6 and TRBJ1-1, is GAGVSQSPRYKVTKRGQDVALRCDPISGHVSLYWYRQALGQGPEFLTYFNYEAQQDKSGLPNDRFSAERPEGSISTLTIQRTEQRDSAMYRCASSLAGVNTEAFFGQGTRLTVV.

The V call is TRBV6-5, the J call TRBJ2-2; possible D gene TRBD1, 6 bases. The CDR3 runs to 13 residues. Trimming cost V 8 bases and J 7 bases, with 14 bases left between them. Germline V lookup: CDR1 MNHEY, CDR2 SVGAGI. The CDR3 protein is CASQWGQGGELFF. DNA for the CDR3: TGTGCCAGCCAGTGGGGGCAGGGCGGGGAGCTGTTTTTT.

This clone was recorded at least ten times. CDR3 coding DNA: TGTGCCAGCAGCAGCGCCCGGGACAGGGATGAAGCTTTCTTT. It is translated as CASSSARDRDEAFF. This chain uses TRBV7-9 with TRBJ1-1, with 9 bases that match TRBD1. Germline trimming cut 5 bases from V and 7 bases from J; bases unmatched to any gene: 8. Germline V gene sequence: CDR1 SEHNR, CDR2 FQNEAQ (reference sequence). This CDR3 has 14 amino acids.

This clone has only one observation. J is TRBJ2-2 and V is TRBV7-2, with 9 bases fitting TRBD2. The V gene end was trimmed by 5 bases and the J gene end by 0 bases; junction bases not matched to a gene: 13. In germline, CDR1 is SGHTA, CDR2 FQGNSA. The CDR3 has 19 residues. This CDR3 is CASSPRGAGGTTNTGELFF. The CDR3 region has the DNA TGTGCCAGCAGCCCCCGCGGAGCGGGGGGCACGACGAACACCGGGGAGCTGTTTTTT.

CDR3 residues: CASSYDKSNYGYTF. The CDR3, as DNA: TGCGCCAGCAGCTATGACAAGTCTAACTATGGCTACACCTTC. The chain employs TRBV5-1 and TRBJ1-2; D unclear. Germline-derived CDR1 and CDR2 are SGHRS and YFSETQ. The CDR3 has 14 residues. V was trimmed by 3 bases and J by 0 bases, leaving 9 bases between them.